These 27 T cell receptor beta chains were all obtained from the same sample, sequenced in a study of CD8 T cells in Susac syndrome (dated by TCRdb to the late 2010s). Library preparation was by the immunoSEQ multiplex PCR assay. RNA was extracted with the RNeasy kit and roughly 0.5 to 1 ug was reverse transcribed using random hexamers. TCRdb reran the public reads through fastp at Q25 and MiXCR, keeping productive beta chains. Every entry covers one CDR3 protein and lists the most common genes and DNA from its rows. Within this sample are some 150,000 distinct CDR3 sequences, with 85% to 95% of them counted one time only. The top ten constitute about 0.17% of the sample. Sequences were obtained from CD4+ T cells from PBMCs. All receptors come from a human donor with Susac syndrome.

This clonotype showed up just once. The chain carries TRBV14 and TRBJ2-1; no firm D call. Trimming shortened V by 0 bases and J by 8 bases, and 20 bases separated the two germline ends. From germline, CDR1 is SGHDN and CDR2 FVKESK. This CDR3 spans 17 amino acids. CDR3 coding DNA: TGTGCCAGCAGCCAAGATCGGATTGTTGGGAATGTCTATGAGCAGTTCTTC. It encodes CASSQDRIVGNVYEQFF.

The chain is built from TRBV9 and TRBJ1-4; D unresolved. Trimming removed 4 bases at V and 7 bases at J, with 14 bases between. This CDR3 contains 14 residues. Germline-derived CDR1 and CDR2 are SGDLS and YYNGEE. CDR3 residues: CASSLTPTTEKLFF. For the CDR3, the DNA is TGTGCCAGCAGCCTAACCCCAACGACTGAAAAACTGTTTTTT. Looking up the rest from reference TRBV9 and TRBJ1-4 gives the full variable domain: DSGVTQTPKHLITATGQRVTLRCSPRSGDLSVYWYQQSLDQGLQFLIQYYNGEERAKGNILERFSAQQFPDLHSELNLSSLELGDSALYFCASSLTPTTEKLFFGSGTQLSVL.

The DNA for the CDR3 is TGTGCCAGCAGTTACTCTGTGGGGTACACCTTC. It specifies CASSYSVGYTF. This chain connects TRBV6-2 or TRBV6-3 to TRBJ1-2; D uncertain. The germline V and J ends were trimmed by 0 bases and 11 bases, with 7 bases remaining between them. The CDR3 length is 11 residues. The germline gives CDR1 MNHEY, CDR2 SVGEGT.

The genes are TRBV7-8 and TRBJ2-5, with a weak D call TRBD2 (5 bases). This CDR3 spans 14 amino acids. The V gene's germline CDR1 is SGHVS and CDR2 FQNEAQ. Trimming left V 8 bases short and J 2 bases short, with 15 bases between. This chain's CDR3 is CASFTGERQETQYF. For the CDR3, the DNA is TGTGCCAGCTTTACCGGGGAGCGTCAAGAGACCCAGTACTTC.

This chain connects TRBV29-1 to TRBJ1-1; D call uncertain. V lost 2 bases and J lost 1, with 11 bases in between. The CDR3 covers 14 residues. CDR1 and CDR2 from the germline V gene are SQVTM and ANQGSEA. In DNA form, the CDR3 reads TGCAGCGTTGAAAGGAGGGCTAAGAACACTGAAGCTTTCTTT. It translates to CSVERRAKNTEAFF. Filled out from reference TRBV29-1 and TRBJ1-1, the complete variable domain reads SAVISQKPSRDICQRGTSLTIQCQVDSQVTMMFWYRQQPGQSLTLIATANQGSEATYESGFVIDKFPISRPNLTFSTLTVSNMSPEDSSIYLCSVERRAKNTEAFFGQGTRLTVV.

The rearrangement joins TRBV20-1 to TRBJ1-5; D remains ambiguous. Germline V gene lookup returns CDR1 DFQATT and CDR2 SNEGSKA (reference sequence). This CDR3 comprises 13 residues. V lost 1 base to trimming and J lost 7 bases, with 11 bases between them. The chain's CDR3 is CSARGGLGQPQHF. The DNA of the CDR3 is TGCAGTGCTAGAGGAGGGTTAGGGCAGCCCCAGCATTTT.

The chain employs TRBV5-4 and TRBJ2-5; D is perhaps TRBD1 (6 bases). The ends were cut back, 0 bases at V and 1 base at J, with 7 bases in the middle. Germline V lookup: CDR1 SGHNT, CDR2 YYREEE (reference sequence). This CDR3 has 14 residues. This CDR3 reads CASSLVGAQETQYF. The DNA of the CDR3 is TGTGCCAGCAGCTTGGTGGGGGCCCAAGAGACCCAGTACTTC.

This clonotype was counted a single time. The chain employs TRBV15 and TRBJ2-3; D might be TRBD2 (5 bases). The V and J ends lost 4 bases and 2 bases respectively, with 13 bases between them. Germline V gene sequence: CDR1 LNHNV, CDR2 YYDKDF (reference sequence). The CDR3 consists of 15 residues. The CDR3 DNA sequence: TGTGCCACCAGCACGGGGTCCGGGTTCACAGATACGCAGTATTTT. Its protein product is CATSTGSGFTDTQYF.

The chain combines TRBV3-1 with TRBJ1-2, with 10 nucleotides matching TRBD1. CDR3 size: 15 residues. J lost 8 bases, V lost 0 bases, and 6 bases had no gene match. Germline loops: CDR1 LGHDT, CDR2 YNNKEL (reference sequence). The CDR3 DNA reads TGTGCCAGCAGCCAAGATCCCGGGACAGGGGACGGCTACACCTTC. Protein product: CASSQDPGTGDGYTF. Full variable domain (outside the CDR3, taken from reference TRBV3-1 and TRBJ1-2): DTAVSQTPKYLVTQMGNDKSIKCEQNLGHDTMYWYKQDSKKFLKIMFSYNNKELIINETVPNRFSPKSPDKAHLNLHINSLELGDSAVYFCASSQDPGTGDGYTFGSGTRLTVV.

CDR3 DNA: TGTGCCAGCACCAACGGGGCGTACTACGAGCAGTACTTC. Protein product: CASTNGAYYEQYF. J is TRBJ2-7 and V is TRBV6-5, with D perhaps TRBD1 or TRBD2 (5 bases each). Germline V gene sequence: CDR1 MNHEY, CDR2 SVGAGI. V was shortened by 7 bases and J by 3 bases, with 13 bases between the two germline ends. The CDR3 has 13 residues.

In the case of this clonotype: The junction and the germline gene differ at one end; a read error may be behind it. The chain recombines TRBV3-1 with TRBJ1-1, with D uncertain. The CDR3 covers 13 residues. Germline V gene sequence: CDR1 LGHDT, CDR2 YNNKEL (reference sequence). The CDR3 here is CASSQGNSGEAFF. CDR3 coding DNA: TGTGCCAGCAGTCAAGGTAATTCCGGAGAAGCTTTCTTT.

This clonotype was picked up one time. This chain joins TRBV20-1 and TRBJ1-2; perhaps TRBD1 as D (6 bases). Germline V gene lookup returns CDR1 DFQATT and CDR2 SNEGSKA (reference sequence). This CDR3 is built from 15 residues. V dropped 0 bases and J dropped 5 bases, with 16 bases sitting between them. In DNA form, the CDR3 reads TGCAGTGCTAGAGATTCCCAGACAGGTTTATATGGCTACACCTTC. Translating gives CSARDSQTGLYGYTF.

CDR3 in DNA: TGTGCCAGCAGCCGAGGGGGGACAGGGAGTTCACCCCTCCACTTT. It translates to CASSRGGTGSSPLHF. This rearrangement joins TRBV3-1 to TRBJ1-6; 9 bases line up with TRBD1. CDR3 length: 15 residues. V lost 4 bases and J lost 9; bases outside the gene matches: 7. Germline lookup yields CDR1 LGHDT and CDR2 YNNKEL (reference sequence).

The gene calls are TRBV5-6 and TRBJ2-5, with a possible D match to TRBD1 (6 bases). Trimming removed 3 bases from V and 4 bases from J, with 10 bases in between. From germline, CDR1 is SGHDT and CDR2 YYEEEE. There are 13 residues in the CDR3. DNA of the CDR3: TGTGCCAGCAGCTCAACAGGGAGAGAGACCCAGTACTTC. It codes for CASSSTGRETQYF.

The chain employs TRBV6-2 or TRBV6-3 and TRBJ2-6; 8 bases are a match to TRBD1. This CDR3 has 14 residues. J lost 8 bases, V lost 6 bases, and 6 bases had no gene match. Germline CDR1 reads MNHEY; CDR2 reads SVGEGT. Written as DNA, the CDR3 is TGTGCCAGCAGGAGGACAGGGCAGTCCAACGTCCTGACTTTC. This gives the protein CASRRTGQSNVLTF.

DNA of the CDR3: TGTGCCAGCAGCTCGACCCTACGGGGAATTGGGGCCAACGTCCTGACTTTC. It is translated as CASSSTLRGIGANVLTF. The chain combines TRBV7-6 with TRBJ2-6; weak D call: TRBD2 (5 bases). Trimming took 4 bases from V and 3 from J, leaving 16 bases between them. Germline V gene sequence: CDR1 SGHVS, CDR2 FNYEAQ. The CDR3 contains 17 residues. Variable domain in full (rest from reference TRBV7-6 and TRBJ2-6): GAGVSQSPRYKVTKRGQDVALRCDPISGHVSLYWYRQALGQGPEFLTYFNYEAQQDKSGLPNDRFSAERPEGSISTLTIQRTEQRDSAMYRCASSSTLRGIGANVLTFGAGSRLTVL.

This rearrangement joins TRBV27 to TRBJ2-1, with D maybe TRBD1 (5 bases). Germline V lookup: CDR1 MNHEY, CDR2 SMNVEV (reference sequence). CDR3 length equals 14 residues. V lost 5 bases and J lost 4, with 12 bases in between. CDR3 sequence reads: CASSGAGPYNEQFF. DNA for the CDR3: TGTGCCAGCAGTGGGGCAGGCCCATACAATGAGCAGTTCTTC.

The chain has TRBV7-3 and TRBJ1-3, with D uncertain. V lost 1 base and J 3 bases, leaving 16 bases between the germline ends. The CDR3 has 17 amino acids. Per the germline V gene, CDR1 is SGHTA and CDR2 is FQGTGA. CDR3: CASSLSSGIGGGNTIYF. The CDR3 DNA sequence: TGTGCCAGCAGCTTAAGTTCCGGAATCGGTGGTGGAAACACCATATATTTT.

The rearrangement uses TRBV4-1 and TRBJ1-5, with TRBD1 identical over 7 bases. There are 17 residues in the CDR3. Germline CDR1 MGHRA, CDR2 YSYEKL. The J segment lost 4 bases and the V segment lost 0 bases, leaving 9 bases of the junction unmatched. The DNA of the CDR3 is TGCGCCAGCAGCCAAGAGCCGCGGACAGGATCGAATCAGCCCCAGCATTTT. Translated: CASSQEPRTGSNQPQHF.

The chain carries TRBV20-1 and TRBJ2-7; 10 positions agree with TRBD1. From germline, CDR1 is DFQATT and CDR2 SNEGSKA (reference sequence). The CDR3 is 15 residues long. The ends lost 5 bases at V and 0 bases at J; junction bases unmatched: 7. CDR3 nucleotide sequence: TGCAGTGCTCGCCGGGACAGGGGCTCCTCCTACGAGCAGTACTTC. It codes for CSARRDRGSSYEQYF.

The J gene is TRBJ2-5, the V gene TRBV5-4; D ambiguous. The germline V gene encodes CDR1 SGHNT and CDR2 YYREEE (reference sequence). V shed 4 bases and J shed 3 bases, with 16 bases lying between them. The CDR3 totals 15 residues. CDR3 sequence: CASSQAPQREETQYF. The CDR3 bases are TGTGCCAGCAGCCAAGCCCCACAGCGTGAAGAGACCCAGTACTTC. The whole variable domain, remainder taken from reference TRBV5-4 and TRBJ2-5, is ETGVTQSPTHLIKTRGQQVTLRCSSQSGHNTVSWYQQALGQGPQFIFQYYREEENGRGNFPPRFSGLQFPNYSSELNVNALELDDSALYLCASSQAPQREETQYFGPGTRLLVL.

This clonotype came up a few times. The chain uses TRBV19 and TRBJ2-3; D not certain. From germline, CDR1 is LNHDA and CDR2 SQIVND (reference sequence). V was shortened by 6 bases and J by 6 bases, with 7 bases between the two germline ends. The CDR3 is made up of 11 amino acids. The CDR3 sequence is CASRVTDTQYF. Written as DNA, the CDR3 is TGTGCCAGTAGAGTCACGGATACGCAGTATTTT.

The rearrangement links TRBV20-1 to TRBJ2-1, with D maybe TRBD2 (6 bases). The CDR3 spans 13 residues. The V gene lost 3 bases and the J gene lost 9 bases, with 15 bases spanning the gap. Germline values: CDR1 DFQATT, CDR2 SNEGSKA (reference sequence). In DNA form, the CDR3 reads TGCAGTGCTAGGACTAGACCCTTTCCTGAGCAGTTCTTC. It encodes CSARTRPFPEQFF.

V and J are TRBV6-5 and TRBJ2-1; either TRBD1 or TRBD2 may supply D (5 bases each). Deletions cut 6 bases from V and 6 bases from J, with 15 bases between. Germline assignment: CDR1 MNHEY and CDR2 SVGAGI. CDR3 length equals 14 residues. The CDR3 region is CASSRTWGSNEQFF. In DNA, the CDR3 is TGTGCCAGCAGCCGTACTTGGGGGAGCAATGAGCAGTTCTTC.

The rearrangement uses TRBV4-3 and TRBJ2-3; 13 bases agree with TRBD2. V trimming: 0 bases; J trimming: 0 bases; junction bases outside the gene matches: 12. CDR3 length equals 21 residues. Germline lookup yields CDR1 LGHNA and CDR2 YSLEER. This chain's CDR3 is CASSQDQGLAGSRGSTDTQYF. CDR3 nucleotide sequence: TGCGCCAGCAGCCAAGATCAGGGACTAGCGGGGTCCCGGGGGAGCACAGATACGCAGTATTTT.

V gene TRBV5-8 combines with J gene TRBJ1-5; possibly TRBD1 for D (5 bases). The CDR3 sequence is 12 residues long. Per the germline V gene, CDR1 is SGHTS and CDR2 is YDEGEE. V shed 3 bases and J shed 7 bases, with 8 bases lying between them. The CDR3, as DNA: TGTGCCAGCAGCTGGGGCGGCCAGCCCCAGCATTTT. As protein: CASSWGGQPQHF.

The chain has TRBV14 and TRBJ2-7; 9 bases are a match to TRBD1. CDR1 and CDR2 from the germline V gene are SGHDN and FVKESK. V gave up 1 base and J gave up 3 bases; unmatched junction bases: 4. This CDR3 comprises 15 residues. This chain's CDR3 is CASSQGPGQGYEQYF. DNA for the CDR3: TGTGCCAGCAGCCAAGGCCCGGGACAGGGCTACGAGCAGTACTTC. Complete variable domain (other parts from reference TRBV14 and TRBJ2-7): EAGVTQFPSHSVIEKGQTVTLRCDPISGHDNLYWYRRVMGKEIKFLLHFVKESKQDESGMPNNRFLAERTGGTYSTLKVQPAELEDSGVYFCASSQGPGQGYEQYFGPGTRLTVT.